The clone carrying this T cell receptor beta chain was counted many times. Distinct nucleotide sequences in the sample also encode this CDR3. The data are from a study of shared clonotypes between healthy human individuals. The CDR3 runs to 16 residues. V dropped 1 base and J dropped 0; count of bases not matched to a gene: 4. Germline V CDR1 and CDR2: SGHTA, FQGNSA. This table comes from immunoSEQ multiplex PCR, and its TCRdb copy is limited to in-frame clones, with some not included. The sample includes some 1,100,000 clones, about 84% seen only once; the top ten take 0.4% to 0.55%. J is TRBJ2-3 and V is TRBV7-2, with 7 bases aligning to TRBD2. The TCR comes from a man younger than 30 in good health. Some clones in this sample may be carry-over from other donors' samples. Sequencing input: memory CD4+ T cells from PBMCs. The subset: CD45RA-negative fraction. This chain's CDR3 is CASSLERGISTDTQYF. CDR3 nucleotide sequence: TGTGCCAGCAGCTTAGAGCGGGGAATTAGCACAGATACGCAGTATTTT.